This T cell receptor beta chain is drawn from a study of response to subunit inactivated influenza vaccine. General study results and limits: The authors suggested that every seasonal influenza vaccination recruits few new T cells.

The CDR3 loop spans 15 amino acids. The ends lost 6 bases at V and 4 bases at J; junction bases unmatched: 5. Note on this clonotype: The antigen is unknown.

TCRdb used MiXCR to reprocess the RT-PCR reads, holding one entry per CDR3 protein. The sample lists approximately 530,000 distinct CDR3 sequences, 7.5% to 8.5% seen once, with over 10% in the top ten. The sequence was collected from a man between 50 and 70 years old who received an inactivated influenza vaccine. Source: PBMCs from blood, taken about 24 months after vaccination. The rearrangement joins TRBV12-3 or TRBV12-4 to TRBJ2-7; TRBD2 agrees at 14 bases. The chain's CDR3 is CASRGLAGVSYEQYF. The CDR3 DNA follows: TGTGCCAGCAGGGGACTAGCGGGAGTGAGTTACGAGCAGTACTTC.